This record concerns one T cell receptor beta chain sequence. The antigen is undetermined. Unstimulated PBMCs were sorted into CD3+CD4+ and CD3+CD8+ populations. These data belong to a study of T cell clones after liver transplantation. Background on the study: Three of the eight recipients were HCV-positive; the rest had non-autoimmune, non-viral transplant indications. Study-level findings and limits: These preliminary findings come from unstandardized post-transplant sampling times. Low donor cell numbers restricted donor-reactive repertoire measurement in two subjects.

TCRdb keeps only in-frame clones here, not all; method: immunoSEQ multiplex PCR. In the table there are 65,000 to 90,000 clones, roughly nine tenths of which are singletons. The clonotype was recovered from a human donor who received a liver transplant. The source material was CD4+ T cells from blood, sampled before liver transplant.

The CDR3 bases are TGTGCCAGTAGTAGTGCCGATTACAACACTGAAGCTTTCTTT. It codes for CASSSADYNTEAFF. The chain carries TRBV19 and TRBJ1-1; D gene unclear. CDR1 is LNHDA, CDR2 SQIVND, per germline (reference sequence). This CDR3 is 14 amino acids long. Trimming took 4 bases from V and 2 from J, leaving 11 bases between them. Combining the CDR3 with reference TRBV19 and TRBJ1-1 gives the whole variable domain DGGITQSPKYLFRKEGQNVTLSCEQNLNHDAMYWYRQDPGQGLRLIYYSQIVNDFQKGDIAEGYSVSREKKESFPLTVTSAQKNPTAFYLCASSSADYNTEAFFGQGTRLTVV.